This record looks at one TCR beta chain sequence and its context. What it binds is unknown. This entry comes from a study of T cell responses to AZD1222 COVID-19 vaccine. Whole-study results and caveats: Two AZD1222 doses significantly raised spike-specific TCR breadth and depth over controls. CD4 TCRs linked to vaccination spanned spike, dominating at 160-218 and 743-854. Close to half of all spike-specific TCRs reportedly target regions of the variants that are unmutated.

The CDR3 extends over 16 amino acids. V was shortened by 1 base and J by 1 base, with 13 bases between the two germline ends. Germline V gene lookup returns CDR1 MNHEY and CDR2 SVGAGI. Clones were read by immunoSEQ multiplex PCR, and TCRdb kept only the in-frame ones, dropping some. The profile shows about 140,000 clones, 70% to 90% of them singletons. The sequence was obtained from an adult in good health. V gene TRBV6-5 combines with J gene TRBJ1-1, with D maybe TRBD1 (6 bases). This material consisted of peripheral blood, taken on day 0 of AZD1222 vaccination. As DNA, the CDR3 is TGTGCCAGCAGTTACTTCCTACAGGGCGGGAACACTGAAGCTTTCTTT. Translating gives CASSYFLQGGNTEAFF.